This T cell receptor beta chain was captured by sequencing in a study of blood T cell repertoires in COVID-19. Study details: The cDNA or gDNA used as material had been derived from T cells, B-cell-depleted T cells, or PBMCs.

Assay: immunoSEQ multiplex PCR; the TCRdb copy retains only in-frame clones and omits some. Of some 340,000 clones detected, 85% appear once; the ten largest clones hold roughly 3.6%. V shed 3 bases and J shed 0 bases, with 15 bases lying between them. Germline CDR1 and CDR2: SGHAT and FQNNGV. The CDR3 spans 17 residues. The receptor was isolated from a woman between 18 and 29 years old with acute or convalescent COVID-19. J is TRBJ2-1 and V is TRBV11-2, with a tentative D call TRBD2 (6 bases). Specimen: peripheral blood. The CDR3 loop reads CASSFGYGGTSYNEQFF. The DNA for the CDR3 is TGTGCCAGCAGCTTTGGCTACGGCGGGACCTCCTACAATGAGCAGTTCTTC.